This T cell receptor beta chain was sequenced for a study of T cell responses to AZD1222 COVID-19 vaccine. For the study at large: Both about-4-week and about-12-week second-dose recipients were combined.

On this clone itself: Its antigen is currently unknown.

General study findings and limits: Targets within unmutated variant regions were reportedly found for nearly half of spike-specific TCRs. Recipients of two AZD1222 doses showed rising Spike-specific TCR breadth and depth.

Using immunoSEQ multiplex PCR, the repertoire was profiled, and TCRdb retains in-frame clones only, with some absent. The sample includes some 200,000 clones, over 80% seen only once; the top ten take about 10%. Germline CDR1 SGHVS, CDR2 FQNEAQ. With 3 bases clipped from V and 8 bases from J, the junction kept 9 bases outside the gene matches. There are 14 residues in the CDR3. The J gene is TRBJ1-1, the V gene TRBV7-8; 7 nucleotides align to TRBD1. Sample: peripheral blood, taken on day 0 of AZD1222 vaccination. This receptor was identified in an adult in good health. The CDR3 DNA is TGTGCCAGCAGCTTTGAGACAGGGCAGCGAGAAGCTTTCTTT. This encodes CASSFETGQREAFF.